The 21 T cell receptor beta chains given below trace back to one sample, sequenced in a study of blood T cell repertoires in COVID-19. Libraries were prepared by immunoSEQ multiplex PCR; TCRdb keeps only in-frame clonotypes and omits some of them. The data show around 49,000 clones, with just over 90% seen just once and roughly 0.99% held by the top ten. The specimen sequenced was peripheral blood. The receptors here all came from a man aged 55 to 69 with COVID-19, enrolled during active disease.

The chain recombines TRBV27 with TRBJ2-7; TRBD1 matches at 7 bases. The CDR3 is 14 residues long. In germline, CDR1 is MNHEY, CDR2 SMNVEV (reference sequence). V gave up 3 bases and J gave up 4 bases; unmatched junction bases: 6. CDR3 DNA: TGTGCCAGCAGTTTGGGTAGGGGGCGGTACGAGCAGTACTTC. Its protein product is CASSLGRGRYEQYF.

The chain has TRBV10-3 and TRBJ2-4; TRBD2 matches at 11 bases. This CDR3 contains 21 residues. CDR1 ENHRY and CDR2 SYGVKD come from the germline V gene. Trimming at V came to 8 bases and at J to 0 bases, leaving 21 bases not matched to a gene. The CDR3 loop is CAIPLPLAGDMGWVAKNIQYF. As DNA, the CDR3 is TGTGCCATCCCCCTGCCACTAGCGGGAGATATGGGTTGGGTAGCCAAAAACATTCAGTACTTC.

V and J are TRBV6-6 and TRBJ1-1; D uncertain. The germline V gene has CDR1 MNHNY and CDR2 SVGAGI (reference sequence). V gave up 0 bases and J gave up 4 bases, with 9 bases separating them. This CDR3 has 14 residues. The CDR3 is CASSYSDSFTEAFF. CDR3 sequence (DNA): TGTGCCAGCAGTTACTCGGACTCGTTCACTGAAGCTTTCTTT.

V usage is TRBV11-2 and J usage is TRBJ1-6; 7 bases line up with TRBD1. Trimming cost V 5 bases and J 6 bases; bases outside gene matches: 7. Germline loops: CDR1 SGHAT, CDR2 FQNNGV. The CDR3 is 15 residues long. CDR3 DNA: TGTGCCAGCAGCCCAGGGGACAGCACTAATTCACCCCTCCACTTT. It is translated as CASSPGDSTNSPLHF. Full variable domain (outside the CDR3, taken from reference TRBV11-2 and TRBJ1-6): EAGVAQSPRYKIIEKRQSVAFWCNPISGHATLYWYQQILGQGPKLLIQFQNNGVVDDSQLPKDRFSAERLKGVDSTLKIQPAKLEDSAVYLCASSPGDSTNSPLHFGNGTRLTVT.

The chain is built from TRBV4-2 and TRBJ1-5, with D possibly being TRBD1 (6 bases). The CDR3 runs to 18 residues. The germline gives CDR1 LGHNA, CDR2 YNFKEQ. V lost 2 bases and J lost 3, with 20 bases in between. The CDR3 reads CASSQNPIRQANNQPQHF. The CDR3 DNA is TGTGCCAGCAGCCAAAACCCGATTCGACAGGCTAACAATCAGCCCCAGCATTTT.

This clone was counted between two and nine times. The chain employs TRBV5-1 and TRBJ2-3, with D possibly matching TRBD2 (5 bases). V lost 2 bases to trimming and J lost 2 bases, with 15 bases between them. Germline CDR1 is SGHRS and CDR2 is YFSETQ. This CDR3 comprises 16 residues. The CDR3, as DNA: TGCGCCAGCAGCTTCTTACCGGGGTCGTCCACAGATACGCAGTATTTT. Translation: CASSFLPGSSTDTQYF. Filled out from reference TRBV5-1 and TRBJ2-3, the complete variable domain reads KAGVTQTPRYLIKTRGQQVTLSCSPISGHRSVSWYQQTPGQGLQFLFEYFSETQRNKGNFPGRFSGRQFSNSRSEMNVSTLELGDSALYLCASSFLPGSSTDTQYFGPGTRLTVL.

This chain joins TRBV7-9 and TRBJ1-2, with D maybe TRBD1 (6 bases). The germline V gene encodes CDR1 SEHNR and CDR2 FQNEAQ (reference sequence). The CDR3 covers 14 residues. V lost 1 base, J lost 7 bases, and 13 bases lay in between. The CDR3 reads CASSLEARGSGYTF. For the CDR3, the DNA is TGTGCCAGCAGCTTAGAAGCCAGGGGAAGTGGCTACACCTTC.

This chain joins TRBV19 and TRBJ2-7, with 12 bases fitting TRBD1. The germline V gene has CDR1 LNHDA and CDR2 SQIVND (reference sequence). With 4 bases clipped from V and 6 bases from J, the junction kept 7 bases outside the gene matches. The CDR3 covers 15 residues. The CDR3 loop is CASSTVGQGAGEQYF. The DNA for the CDR3 is TGTGCCAGTAGTACCGTGGGACAGGGGGCAGGCGAGCAGTACTTC.

The chain combines TRBV1 with TRBJ2-1; the table's D call, TRBD2, has no DNA check behind it. TRBV1 is an annotated pseudogene. This CDR3 contains 19 residues. This chain's CDR3 is CTSSQGAEAGGPSYNEQFF. The CDR3 DNA reads TGCACCAGCAGCCAAGGCGCGGAAGCGGGAGGGCCATCCTACAATGAGCAGTTCTTC.

The genes are TRBV27 and TRBJ2-3, with a tentative D call TRBD1 (5 bases). CDR3 length equals 15 residues. The V gene lost 5 bases and the J gene lost 3 bases, with 15 bases spanning the gap. CDR1 is MNHEY and CDR2 is SMNVEV in the germline V gene (reference sequence). Here the CDR3 DNA reads TGTGCCAGCAGTGGTTCTTGGGGCTTGACAGATACGCAGTATTTT. Translating gives CASSGSWGLTDTQYF.

Concerning this clone: The junction departs from germline at one end; a sequencing error may be responsible. The genes are TRBV2 and TRBJ1-6, with 7 bases lining up with TRBD1. Germline CDR1 reads SNHLY; CDR2 reads FYNNEI. The CDR3 covers 14 residues. The CDR3 loop is CGSILGTVDSPLHF. The CDR3 DNA is TGCGGCAGCATCTTAGGGACAGTCGATTCACCCCTCCACTTT.

The V call is TRBV7-3, the J call TRBJ1-1; D is undetermined. Trimming pared 6 bases from V and 0 bases from J, leaving 11 bases between. Germline V CDR1 and CDR2: SGHTA, FQGTGA. The CDR3 runs 14 residues. The CDR3: CASSSGLLNTEAFF. The CDR3 DNA sequence: TGTGCCAGCAGTTCCGGACTCCTGAACACTGAAGCTTTCTTT.

V gene TRBV10-3 combines with J gene TRBJ1-2; TRBD1 aligns across 7 bases. From germline, CDR1 is ENHRY and CDR2 SYGVKD. CDR3 length equals 13 residues. The V and J ends lost 6 bases and 1 base, in that order; junction bases with no gene match: 2. CDR3 DNA: TGTGCCATCAGCCCAGGGGGTAACTATGGCTACACCTTC. Translated, it gives CAISPGGNYGYTF.

J is TRBJ1-3 and V is TRBV30, with D unclear. With 4 bases removed from V and 0 bases from J, the gap between germline ends came to 13 bases. The germline gives CDR1 GTSNPN, CDR2 SVGIG (reference sequence). The CDR3 is made up of 15 amino acids. CDR3 in amino acids: CAWMGRRPSGNTIYF. In DNA form, the CDR3 reads TGTGCCTGGATGGGCAGAAGGCCCTCTGGAAACACCATATATTTT.

The chain couples TRBV4-3 to TRBJ2-5; TRBD2 matches at 7 bases. J lost 4 bases, V lost 0 bases, and 8 bases had no gene match. Germline CDR1 reads LGHNA; CDR2 reads YSLEER. The CDR3 covers 16 residues. This chain's CDR3 is CASSQDLRGTLETQYF. The CDR3 DNA sequence: TGCGCCAGCAGCCAAGATTTGCGGGGGACCTTAGAGACCCAGTACTTC.

CDR3 bases: TGCAGTGCTAGTCATTATCGGGACAGGGGGTATAGCAATCAGCCCCAGCATTTT. As protein: CSASHYRDRGYSNQPQHF. The chain has TRBV20-1 and TRBJ1-5; 11 positions agree with TRBD1. J lost 0 bases, V lost 3 bases, and 10 bases had no gene match. CDR3 length: 18 amino acids. Germline CDR1 and CDR2: DFQATT and SNEGSKA (reference sequence).

V gene TRBV5-1 combines with J gene TRBJ2-7, with 8 nucleotides matching TRBD1. With V trimmed by 4 bases and J by 5 bases, 5 bases remained unmatched. Germline lookup yields CDR1 SGHRS and CDR2 YFSETQ. This CDR3 region has 13 residues. CDR3 in DNA: TGCGCCAGCAGCCCATCAGGGGGCCACGAGCAGTACTTC. Encoded protein: CASSPSGGHEQYF.

The V call is TRBV19, the J call TRBJ2-5; D possibly corresponds to TRBD1 (5 bases). Deletions cut 3 bases from V and 5 bases from J, with 10 bases between. The CDR3 has 13 amino acids. From germline, CDR1 is LNHDA and CDR2 SQIVND (reference sequence). Written as DNA, the CDR3 is TGTGCCAGTAGTATGAAGGGGCTGGAGACCCAGTACTTC. Residues: CASSMKGLETQYF.

The genes are TRBV10-2 and TRBJ1-5; TRBD1 matches at 9 bases. The CDR3 runs 15 residues. Trimming at V came to 3 bases and at J to 9 bases, leaving 9 bases not matched to a gene. In germline, CDR1 is WSHSY, CDR2 SAAADI. For the CDR3, the DNA is TGCGCCAGCAGTGATTTACAGGGGGCGCTTAGGCCCCAGCATTTT. It translates to CASSDLQGALRPQHF.

The V and J genes are TRBV23-1 and TRBJ2-1, with TRBD2 as a possible D gene (5 bases). TRBV23-1 is treated as an ORF (open reading frame) with a function not yet certain. CDR3 length equals 15 residues. V was clipped by 4 bases and J by 4 bases, with 14 bases between them. The CDR3 protein is CASSPRRLTYNEQFF. The DNA for the CDR3 is TGCGCCAGCAGTCCCCGGAGGCTTACTTACAATGAGCAGTTCTTC.

The rearrangement links TRBV27 to TRBJ1-1; 9 nucleotides align to TRBD1. CDR1 is MNHEY, CDR2 SMNVEV, per germline (reference sequence). The CDR3 is 15 residues long. With V trimmed by 6 bases and J by 4 bases, 9 bases remained unmatched. The CDR3 sequence: CASRTTGGSGTEAFF. The DNA for the CDR3 is TGTGCCAGCAGGACAACAGGGGGCTCTGGCACTGAAGCTTTCTTT.